The 17 T cell receptor beta chains listed next were all sequenced from one sample in a study of blood T cell repertoires in COVID-19. Assay used: immunoSEQ multiplex PCR; TCRdb lists only in-frame clones, some missing. The sample contains about 75,000 clones, roughly nine tenths of which appear only once. Specimen: peripheral blood. Receptor source: a human donor in a cohort sampled during active COVID-19.

As regards this clone: Within the sample, other DNA sequences also encode this same CDR3. CDR3 protein: CASSGTAATNEKLFF. The CDR3 DNA sequence: TGTGCCAGTAGTGGGACAGCCGCAACTAATGAAAAACTGTTTTTT. This chain connects TRBV19 to TRBJ1-4; 7 bases align to TRBD1. This CDR3 has 15 residues. CDR1 and CDR2 (germline): LNHDA, SQIVND (reference sequence). V was clipped by 5 bases and J by 0 bases; unmatched bases: 3.

V gene TRBV3-1 (or the pseudogene TRBV3-2) combines with J gene TRBJ1-1; a possible D gene is TRBD1 (6 bases). V lost 3 bases and J lost 1, with 6 bases in between. CDR1 LGHDT and CDR2 YNNKEL come from the germline V gene (reference sequence). CDR3 length equals 13 residues. This CDR3 reads CASSQGANTEAFF. CDR3 sequence (DNA): TGTGCCAGCAGCCAGGGGGCGAACACTGAAGCTTTCTTT.

V and J are TRBV27 and TRBJ1-2; 9 nucleotides match TRBD1. Germline CDR1 MNHEY, CDR2 SMNVEV (reference sequence). The CDR3 spans 14 residues. Trimming removed 7 bases from V and 8 bases from J; junction bases left unmatched: 11. The chain's CDR3 is CASKGQGLGQGYTF. CDR3 in DNA: TGTGCCAGCAAGGGACAGGGCCTAGGCCAAGGCTACACCTTC.

V and J are TRBV4-1 and TRBJ2-3, with a weak D call TRBD1 (5 bases). CDR3 length equals 13 residues. The germline CDR1 and CDR2 sequences are MGHRA and YSYEKL. Trimming removed 3 bases from V and 3 bases from J, with 7 bases in between. The DNA of the CDR3 is TGCGCCAGCAGCCAGGGGCGGACAGATACGCAGTATTTT. Translated, it gives CASSQGRTDTQYF.

The chain joins TRBV6-1 to TRBJ2-2; no clear D gene. This CDR3 is built from 15 residues. Germline-derived CDR1 and CDR2 are MNHNS and SASEGT. V gave up 1 base and J gave up 1 base, with 7 bases separating them. The CDR3 DNA reads TGTGCCAGCAGTGAAGGGGCAGGGAACACCGGGGAGCTGTTTTTT. As protein: CASSEGAGNTGELFF.

This CDR3 is CASSIDGIGLAGQETQYF. The CDR3 region has the DNA TGTGCCAGTAGTATAGACGGCATCGGACTAGCGGGGCAAGAGACCCAGTACTTC. This sequence joins TRBV19 and TRBJ2-5; the match to TRBD2 covers 12 bases. Germline V gene sequence: CDR1 LNHDA, CDR2 SQIVND (reference sequence). The CDR3 runs 18 residues. Trimming cost V 0 bases and J 2 bases; bases outside gene matches: 7.

This chain joins TRBV9 and TRBJ2-5; D is possibly TRBD2 (5 bases). CDR1 and CDR2 from the germline V gene are SGDLS and YYNGEE. CDR3 length equals 13 residues. Trimming removed 0 bases from V and 4 bases from J, with 7 bases in between. The chain's CDR3 is CASSVAGRETQYF. CDR3 nucleotides: TGTGCCAGCAGCGTAGCTGGGAGAGAGACCCAGTACTTC.

V usage is TRBV7-9 and J usage is TRBJ1-2, with no clear D. V lost 11 bases to trimming and J lost 3 bases, with 19 bases between them. CDR3 length: 14 amino acids. Germline CDR1 SEHNR, CDR2 FQNEAQ (reference sequence). This chain's CDR3 is CALRSSGSDYGYTF. CDR3 DNA sequence: TGTGCCTTACGATCTAGTGGCAGTGACTATGGCTACACCTTC.

The chain combines TRBV6-2 or TRBV6-3 with TRBJ1-5; no clear D gene. Trimming removed 4 bases from V and 7 bases from J, with 14 bases in between. The CDR3 length is 14 residues. Per the germline V gene, CDR1 is MNHEY and CDR2 is SVGEGT. CDR3 coding DNA: TGTGCCAGCAGTTCCCCTTATGGAGGACAGCCCCAGCATTTT. This sequence encodes CASSSPYGGQPQHF.

The gene calls are TRBV7-2 and TRBJ2-5, with D tentatively TRBD1 (5 bases). V was shortened by 5 bases and J by 5 bases, with 21 bases between the two germline ends. The CDR3 has 16 residues. Germline-derived CDR1 and CDR2 are SGHTA and FQGNSA. As DNA, the CDR3 is TGTGCCAGCAGCGCCCGCCCGACAGTAAGGGGTGAGACCCAGTACTTC. Translating gives CASSARPTVRGETQYF.

V and J are TRBV14 and TRBJ2-2; no clear D gene. Germline V gene data show CDR1 as SGHDN and CDR2 as FVKESK. Trimming cost V 3 bases and J 7 bases, with 3 bases left between them. This CDR3 has 11 amino acids. DNA for the CDR3: TGTGCCAGCAGCCATAACGGGGAGCTGTTTTTT. Its protein is CASSHNGELFF.

The chain has TRBV11-2 and TRBJ2-2, with D uncertain. The V and J ends lost 4 bases and 1 base respectively, with 13 bases between them. Germline CDR1 is SGHAT and CDR2 is FQNNGV. The CDR3 runs 16 residues. The CDR3 protein is CASSSHDSLNTGELFF. The DNA for the CDR3 is TGTGCCAGCAGCTCCCATGACTCTCTGAACACCGGGGAGCTGTTTTTT.

The V and J genes are TRBV19 and TRBJ1-3; 11 nucleotides match TRBD1. Germline values: CDR1 LNHDA, CDR2 SQIVND (reference sequence). With 5 bases clipped from V and 3 bases from J, the junction kept 6 bases outside the gene matches. There are 16 residues in the CDR3. In DNA, the CDR3 is TGTGCCAGTAGTGCCCGGGACAGGGGGTATGGAAACACCATATATTTT. This codes for CASSARDRGYGNTIYF.

This clone appeared once. The V gene is TRBV4-3, the J gene TRBJ1-2; D might be TRBD1 (6 bases). Germline values: CDR1 LGHNA, CDR2 YSLEER. This CDR3 has 17 residues. Trimming removed 0 bases from V and 0 bases from J, with 14 bases in between. The CDR3 loop reads CASSQDRGGRANYGYTF. Written as DNA, the CDR3 is TGCGCCAGCAGCCAAGATCGGGGGGGGCGAGCTAACTATGGCTACACCTTC.

V gene TRBV4-3 combines with J gene TRBJ2-7; 14 nucleotides match TRBD2. V lost 4 bases to trimming and J lost 3 bases; unmatched junction nucleotides: 2. CDR1 and CDR2 from the germline V gene are LGHNA and YSLEER. The CDR3 runs 15 residues. The DNA of the CDR3 is TGCGCCAGCAGCCGAGGACTAGCGGGAGGCTACGAGCAGTACTTC. Its protein is CASSRGLAGGYEQYF.

This chain uses TRBV9 with TRBJ2-1; weak D call: TRBD1 (6 bases). The CDR3 has 16 amino acids. CDR1 is SGDLS, CDR2 YYNGEE, per germline. V lost 4 bases to trimming and J lost 1 base, with 15 bases between them. The CDR3 region has the DNA TGTGCCAGCAGCCCAGGGGTGGGTGGGTCCTACAATGAGCAGTTCTTC. The encoded protein is CASSPGVGGSYNEQFF.

The V call is TRBV4-1, the J call TRBJ2-1; D not certain. V shed 4 bases and J shed 0 bases, with 7 bases lying between them. CDR1 is MGHRA, CDR2 YSYEKL, per germline. The CDR3 totals 14 residues. CDR3 DNA sequence: TGCGCCAGCAGCCGGGCAAGCTCCTACAATGAGCAGTTCTTC. Protein product: CASSRASSYNEQFF.